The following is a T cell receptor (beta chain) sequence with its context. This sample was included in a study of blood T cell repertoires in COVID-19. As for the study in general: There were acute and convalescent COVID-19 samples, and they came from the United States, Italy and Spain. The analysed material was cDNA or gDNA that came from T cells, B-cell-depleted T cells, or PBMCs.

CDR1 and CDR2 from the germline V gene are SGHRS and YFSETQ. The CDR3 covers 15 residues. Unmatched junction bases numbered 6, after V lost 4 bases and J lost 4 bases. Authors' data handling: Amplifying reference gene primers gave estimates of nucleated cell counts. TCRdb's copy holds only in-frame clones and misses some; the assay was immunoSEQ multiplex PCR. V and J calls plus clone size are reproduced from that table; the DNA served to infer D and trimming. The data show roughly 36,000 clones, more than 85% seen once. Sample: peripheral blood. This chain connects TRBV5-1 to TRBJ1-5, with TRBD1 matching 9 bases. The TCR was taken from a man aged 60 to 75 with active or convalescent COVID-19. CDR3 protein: CASSPGDRVNQPQHF. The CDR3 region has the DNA TGCGCCAGCAGCCCGGGGGACAGGGTGAATCAGCCCCAGCATTTT. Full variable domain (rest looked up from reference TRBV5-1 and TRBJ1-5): KAGVTQTPRYLIKTRGQQVTLSCSPISGHRSVSWYQQTPGQGLQFLFEYFSETQRNKGNFPGRFSGRQFSNSRSEMNVSTLELGDSALYLCASSPGDRVNQPQHFGDGTRLSIL.